These 20 T cell receptor beta chains share one sample of origin, sequenced in a study of blood T cell repertoires in COVID-19. This table comes from immunoSEQ multiplex PCR, and its TCRdb copy is limited to in-frame clones, with some not included. In the table there are 200,000 to 300,000 clones, 80% to 85% of which are singletons. The source material was peripheral blood. The source of these receptors is a man aged 35-49 years with acute or convalescent COVID-19.

The rearrangement links TRBV2 to TRBJ1-1; D not resolved. Germline CDR1 and CDR2: SNHLY and FYNNEI. V lost 4 bases to trimming and J lost 5 bases, with 17 bases between them. The CDR3 consists of 15 residues. The DNA of the CDR3 is TGTGCCAGCAGTGGGGGAGCGGGGAAGAGGACTGAAGCTTTCTTT. It yields the protein CASSGGAGKRTEAFF.

The chain uses TRBV19 and TRBJ1-2, with 7 bases fitting TRBD1. The V and J ends lost 7 bases and 4 bases, in that order; junction bases with no gene match: 15. Per germline, CDR1 LNHDA and CDR2 SQIVND (reference sequence). This CDR3 comprises 16 residues. CDR3 in amino acids: CASTPTPDREIYGYTF. The CDR3, as DNA: TGTGCCAGTACCCCGACGCCCGACAGGGAGATCTATGGCTACACCTTC.

The CDR3 sequence: CASTPWGGQTYEQYF. CDR3 nucleotide sequence: TGTGCCAGCACCCCATGGGGGGGACAAACCTACGAGCAGTACTTC. The rearrangement uses TRBV6-2 or TRBV6-3 and TRBJ2-7, with a possible D match to TRBD2 (7 bases). V was shortened by 7 bases and J by 2 bases, with 18 bases between the two germline ends. This CDR3 contains 15 residues. The germline CDR1 and CDR2 sequences are MNHEY and SVGEGT.

The CDR3: CASSLHYPGQDNEKLFF. CDR3 sequence (DNA): TGTGCCAGCAGCTTACATTACCCGGGACAAGATAATGAAAAACTGTTTTTT. This chain connects TRBV7-2 to TRBJ1-4; D might be TRBD1 (6 bases). The CDR3 spans 17 residues. Germline V gene sequence: CDR1 SGHTA, CDR2 FQGNSA. Trimming cost V 2 bases and J 4 bases, with 17 bases left between them.

This rearrangement joins TRBV19 to TRBJ1-5; D is possibly TRBD1 (5 bases). The CDR3 has 14 amino acids. Trimming left V 8 bases short and J 4 bases short, with 15 bases between. Germline V gene sequence: CDR1 LNHDA, CDR2 SQIVND (reference sequence). CDR3 loop: CASGARAGNQPQHF. The DNA of the CDR3 is TGTGCCAGTGGTGCCAGGGCGGGGAATCAGCCCCAGCATTTT. Complete variable domain (other parts from reference TRBV19 and TRBJ1-5): DGGITQSPKYLFRKEGQNVTLSCEQNLNHDAMYWYRQDPGQGLRLIYYSQIVNDFQKGDIAEGYSVSREKKESFPLTVTSAQKNPTAFYLCASGARAGNQPQHFGDGTRLSIL.

The V gene is TRBV6-5, the J gene TRBJ1-2, with TRBD1 matching 8 bases. Looked up from germline, CDR1 is MNHEY and CDR2 is SVGAGI. CDR3 length: 13 residues. V trimming: 4 bases; J trimming: 10 bases; junction bases outside the gene matches: 8. This CDR3 reads CASSFYGGQAYTF. CDR3 in DNA: TGTGCCAGCAGTTTTTATGGGGGACAGGCCTACACCTTC.

V and J are TRBV18 and TRBJ1-6; the D gene is possibly TRBD1 (5 bases). Between the trimmed V and J ends, which lost 3 bases and 8 bases, there was a span of 11 bases. The CDR3 contains 14 residues. Germline V gene lookup returns CDR1 KGHSH and CDR2 LQKENI. The chain's CDR3 is CASSPEQGHSPLHF. CDR3 bases: TGTGCCAGCTCACCTGAGCAGGGCCATTCACCCCTCCACTTT.

This chain uses TRBV5-1 with TRBJ2-3; unclear D gene. V was shortened by 4 bases and J by 0 bases, with 12 bases between the two germline ends. The CDR3 is made up of 15 amino acids. Germline V gives CDR1 SGHRS, CDR2 YFSETQ. CDR3 nucleotide sequence: TGCGCCAGCAGCCCGCGCTCTGCCAGCACAGATACGCAGTATTTT. The encoded protein is CASSPRSASTDTQYF. Drawing the rest from reference TRBV5-1 and TRBJ2-3, the complete variable domain is KAGVTQTPRYLIKTRGQQVTLSCSPISGHRSVSWYQQTPGQGLQFLFEYFSETQRNKGNFPGRFSGRQFSNSRSEMNVSTLELGDSALYLCASSPRSASTDTQYFGPGTRLTVL.

The chain employs TRBV7-9 and TRBJ1-1; 10 bases are a match to TRBD1. Germline CDR1 SEHNR, CDR2 FQNEAQ (reference sequence). CDR3 length: 16 amino acids. V gave up 5 bases and J gave up 1 base; unmatched junction bases: 7. DNA for the CDR3: TGTGCCAGCAGCCCGAGGGACAGGGGAACGAACACTGAAGCTTTCTTT. Amino acid sequence: CASSPRDRGTNTEAFF.

This clone was observed a handful of times. This chain uses TRBV9 with TRBJ2-3; 9 nucleotides agree with TRBD1. Trimming removed 1 base from V and 2 bases from J; junction bases left unmatched: 8. This CDR3 spans 17 amino acids. Germline V gene sequence: CDR1 SGDLS, CDR2 YYNGEE. The CDR3 protein is CASSVTETGGDTDTQYF. DNA for the CDR3: TGTGCCAGCAGCGTAACCGAGACAGGGGGGGACACAGATACGCAGTATTTT. The full variable domain, rest sourced from reference TRBV9 and TRBJ2-3, is DSGVTQTPKHLITATGQRVTLRCSPRSGDLSVYWYQQSLDQGLQFLIQYYNGEERAKGNILERFSAQQFPDLHSELNLSSLELGDSALYFCASSVTETGGDTDTQYFGPGTRLTVL.

The chain carries TRBV7-8 and TRBJ1-4; possibly TRBD1 for D (6 bases). V was trimmed by 6 bases and J by 7 bases, leaving 15 bases between them. CDR3 length equals 14 residues. Germline CDR1 reads SGHVS; CDR2 reads FQNEAQ. The CDR3 nucleotides read TGTGCCAGCAGGCGAGGCAGGGGAGTTGAAAAACTGTTTTTT. It yields the protein CASRRGRGVEKLFF. The full variable domain, in which reference TRBV7-8 and TRBJ1-4 provide the parts outside the CDR3, is GAGVSQSPRYKVAKRGQDVALRCDPISGHVSLFWYQQALGQGPEFLTYFQNEAQLDKSGLPSDRFFAERPEGSVSTLKIQRTQQEDSAVYLCASRRGRGVEKLFFGSGTQLSVL.

The chain recombines TRBV10-3 with TRBJ1-1, with TRBD1 matching over 9 bases. CDR3 size: 15 residues. Germline loops: CDR1 ENHRY, CDR2 SYGVKD. The V segment lost 6 bases and the J segment 11 bases; nucleotides outside the gene matches: 16. CDR3 in amino acids: CAIRETGTGIWSAFF. Written as DNA, the CDR3 is TGTGCCATCAGAGAAACCGGGACAGGGATCTGGTCGGCTTTCTTT.

The J gene is TRBJ1-4, the V gene TRBV5-4, with 10 nucleotides matching TRBD1. V was pared by 4 bases and J by 8 bases, with 5 bases of the junction left unmatched. CDR1 and CDR2 (germline): SGHNT, YYREEE (reference sequence). This CDR3 comprises 14 residues. The CDR3 region is CASSRDRGGEKLFF. The CDR3 DNA sequence: TGTGCCAGCAGCAGGGACAGGGGTGGAGAAAAACTGTTTTTT.

A single count supports this clone. The chain has TRBV5-5 and TRBJ1-1, with 9 bases identical to TRBD1. Germline CDR1 reads SGHKS; CDR2 reads YYEKEE (reference sequence). Trimming removed 4 bases from V and 3 bases from J; junction bases left unmatched: 7. CDR3 length: 15 residues. DNA for the CDR3: TGTGCCAGCAGCCTACAGGGGGCCGCGTACACTGAAGCTTTCTTT. This gives the protein CASSLQGAAYTEAFF.

Note on this clone: One end of the junction does not line up with germline, which may come from a read error. V is TRBV7-2 and J is TRBJ2-7, with D tentatively TRBD2 (6 bases). This CDR3 is built from 14 residues. Per germline, CDR1 SGHTA and CDR2 FQGNSA. The CDR3, as DNA: TGTGCCAGCAGCCTAGCGTCGAGCTCCTACGAGCAGTACTTC. Translated: CASSLASSSYEQYF.

The V call is TRBV15, the J call TRBJ1-6; a possible D gene is TRBD1 (6 bases). Germline CDR1 LNHNV, CDR2 YYDKDF (reference sequence). The CDR3 loop spans 14 amino acids. The V end lost 3 bases, the J end lost 13 bases, and 16 bases lay between the germline ends. This CDR3 is CATSSGQGILPLHF. As DNA, the CDR3 is TGTGCCACCAGCAGTGGGCAGGGGATACTCCCCCTCCACTTT.

This clone was observed once. The V call is TRBV29-1, the J call TRBJ1-1; tentatively, D is TRBD1 (6 bases). V lost 4 bases and J 6 bases, leaving 6 bases between the germline ends. Germline V CDR1 and CDR2: SQVTM, ANQGSEA. The CDR3 spans 10 residues. CDR3 bases: TGCAGCGTTGGGACAGCTGAAGCTTTCTTT. Encoded protein: CSVGTAEAFF. The full variable domain, rest sourced from reference TRBV29-1 and TRBJ1-1, is SAVISQKPSRDICQRGTSLTIQCQVDSQVTMMFWYRQQPGQSLTLIATANQGSEATYESGFVIDKFPISRPNLTFSTLTVSNMSPEDSSIYLCSVGTAEAFFGQGTRLTVV.

V usage is TRBV14 and J usage is TRBJ1-1; 11 positions agree with TRBD1. The germline V gene encodes CDR1 SGHDN and CDR2 FVKESK. Trimming cost V 2 bases and J 0 bases; bases outside gene matches: 5. This CDR3 spans 17 amino acids. Here the CDR3 DNA reads TGTGCCAGCAGCCAAAGGACAGGGGGCCGGTTGAACACTGAAGCTTTCTTT. This translates into CASSQRTGGRLNTEAFF.

This clone was observed once. The CDR3: CASRPSGAYEQYF. The CDR3 DNA follows: TGTGCCAGCAGGCCTAGCGGGGCATACGAGCAGTACTTC. V and J are TRBV3-1 (or the pseudogene TRBV3-2) and TRBJ2-7, with 9 bases that match TRBD2. The CDR3 loop spans 13 amino acids. V shed 6 bases and J 4 bases; nucleotides not matched to a gene: 4. Per germline, CDR1 LGHDT and CDR2 YNNKEL (reference sequence).

V gene TRBV7-9 combines with J gene TRBJ2-5, with TRBD2 matching over 7 bases. CDR3 length: 15 residues. V dropped 6 bases and J dropped 4; count of bases not matched to a gene: 11. Germline V lookup: CDR1 SEHNR, CDR2 FQNEAQ (reference sequence). The chain's CDR3 is CASRPLGAGVETQYF. DNA for the CDR3: TGTGCCAGCAGACCCTTAGGGGCGGGAGTAGAGACCCAGTACTTC.